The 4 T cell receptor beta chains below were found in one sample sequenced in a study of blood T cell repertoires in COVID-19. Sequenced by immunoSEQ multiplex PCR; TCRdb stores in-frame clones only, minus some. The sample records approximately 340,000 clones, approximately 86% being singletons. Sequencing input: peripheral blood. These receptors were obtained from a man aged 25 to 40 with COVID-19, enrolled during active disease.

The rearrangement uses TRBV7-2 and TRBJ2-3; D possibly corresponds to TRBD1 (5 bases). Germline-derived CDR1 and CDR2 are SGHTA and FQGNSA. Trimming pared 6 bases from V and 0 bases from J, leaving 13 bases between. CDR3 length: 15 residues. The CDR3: CASRLRGASTDTQYF. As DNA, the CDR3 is TGTGCCAGCAGGCTTAGGGGTGCTAGCACAGATACGCAGTATTTT.

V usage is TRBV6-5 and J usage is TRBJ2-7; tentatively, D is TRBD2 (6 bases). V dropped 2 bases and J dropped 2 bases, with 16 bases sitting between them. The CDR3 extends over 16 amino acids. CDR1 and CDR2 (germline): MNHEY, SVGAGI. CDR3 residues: CASSYPPGGVPYEQYF. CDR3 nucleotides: TGTGCCAGCAGTTACCCTCCCGGCGGGGTACCCTACGAGCAGTACTTC.

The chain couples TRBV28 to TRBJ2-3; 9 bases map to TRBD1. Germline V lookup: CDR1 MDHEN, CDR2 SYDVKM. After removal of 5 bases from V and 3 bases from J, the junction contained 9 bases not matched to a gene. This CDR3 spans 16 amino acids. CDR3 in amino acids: CASSLRGTGRTDTQYF. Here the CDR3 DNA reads TGTGCCAGCAGTCTCAGGGGGACAGGGAGGACAGATACGCAGTATTTT.

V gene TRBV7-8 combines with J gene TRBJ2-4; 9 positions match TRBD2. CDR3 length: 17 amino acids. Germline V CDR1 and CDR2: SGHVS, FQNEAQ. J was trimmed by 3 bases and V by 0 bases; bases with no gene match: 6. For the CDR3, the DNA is TGTGCCAGCAGCTTAGCCGGGACTAGCTTCGGCAAAAACATTCAGTACTTC. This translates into CASSLAGTSFGKNIQYF.